This TCR beta chain was profiled in a study of blood T cell repertoires in COVID-19. Germline V gene lookup returns CDR1 SGHTA and CDR2 FQGNSA. Trimming stripped 2 bases from V and 1 base from J, with 12 bases between. CDR3 size: 15 residues. Only in-frame clones appear in the TCRdb table, and some are missing; sequencing was by immunoSEQ multiplex PCR. Of some 120,000 clones detected, about four fifths appear once; the ten largest clones hold over 9.5%. The clonotype comes from a human donor in a cohort sampled during active COVID-19. Sequenced material: peripheral blood. The rearrangement joins TRBV7-2 to TRBJ2-7; no clear D gene. Written as DNA, the CDR3 is TGTGCCAGCAGCTTAATCGAGTTTTCTTCCTACGAGCAGTACTTC. It codes for CASSLIEFSSYEQYF. Based on the CDR3 plus reference TRBV7-2 and TRBJ2-7, the full variable domain is GAGVSQSPSNKVTEKGKDVELRCDPISGHTALYWYRQSLGQGLEFLIYFQGNSAPDKSGLPSDRFSAERTGGSVSTLTIQRTQQEDSAVYLCASSLIEFSSYEQYFGPGTRLTVT.